The clone carrying this TCR beta chain was detected a few times. This record belongs to a study of control samples from healthy donors and cancer patients. With 0 bases removed from V and 1 base from J, the gap between germline ends came to 10 bases. The CDR3 spans 15 residues. Germline lookup yields CDR1 SGHRS and CDR2 YFSETQ. Measured with immunoSEQ multiplex PCR; TCRdb has only the in-frame clones, and not every one. The sample carries 110,000 or so clones, 83% recorded once. The V gene is TRBV5-1, the J gene TRBJ1-1, with D uncertain. The sequence was obtained from a woman aged 45-65 years in good health. Source material: blood. The CDR3 sequence: CASSLDFTRNTEAFF. The DNA of the CDR3 is TGCGCCAGCAGCTTGGACTTTACGAGGAACACTGAAGCTTTCTTT.